Listed here are 7 T cell receptor beta chains from one sample, sequenced in a study of vaccination and CD4 T cells after COVID-19. With the Oncomine TCR Beta short-read assay, DNA from cultured CD4+ T cells was sequenced. TCRdb re-called the PCR reads through MiXCR, storing one row per CDR3 protein. The sample carries 19,000 or so distinct CDR3 sequences, over 30% recorded once. The treatment denotes: roughly 10-day PBMC culture with coronavirus spike peptide pools or control peptides (ViraFEST assay). These receptors have no identified antigens. The source material was CD4+ T cells from blood, cultured in vitro. These receptor sequences come from a human donor who had recovered from COVID-19.

This clonotype was detected only once. The chain recombines TRBV12-3 or TRBV12-4 with TRBJ1-1, with D uncertain. The CDR3 has 11 amino acids. V was shortened by 2 bases and J by 7 bases, with 5 bases between the two germline ends. The CDR3 DNA follows: TGTGCCAGCAGTTTAACCATTGAAGCTTTCTTT. This encodes CASSLTIEAFF.

The V call is TRBV24-1, the J call TRBJ2-3; no clear D gene. Germline CDR1 and CDR2: KGHDR and SFDVKD. V was shortened by 3 bases and J by 2 bases, with 14 bases between the two germline ends. The CDR3 sequence is 16 residues long. The CDR3: CATSDGSGLSTDTQYF. The CDR3 DNA reads as TGTGCCACCAGTGATGGCTCGGGCCTATCCACAGATACGCAGTATTTT.

The genes are TRBV11-2 and TRBJ2-3; 9 nucleotides agree with TRBD2. Looked up from germline, CDR1 is SGHAT and CDR2 is FQNNGV. Trimming cost V 5 bases and J 5 bases; bases outside gene matches: 8. The CDR3 is 15 residues long. The CDR3 loop is CASSPIAGVGDTQYF. The CDR3 bases are TGTGCCAGCAGCCCAATAGCGGGAGTAGGAGATACGCAGTATTTT.

About this clonotype: At one end, the junction sequence differs from germline, possibly due to a read error. V and J are TRBV19 and TRBJ1-2, with a tentative D call TRBD1 (6 bases). The germline V gene has CDR1 LNHDA and CDR2 SQIVND (reference sequence). The CDR3 runs 13 residues. CDR3 sequence (DNA): TGTGCCAGTACGCGACAGGATATCTATGACTACACCTTC. Protein product: CASTRQDIYDYTF.

This clonotype has only a few counts. The chain uses TRBV20-1 and TRBJ2-1; 10 nucleotides agree with TRBD1. Looked up from germline, CDR1 is DFQATT and CDR2 is SNEGSKA (reference sequence). The CDR3 consists of 13 residues. V lost 6 bases to trimming and J lost 4 bases; unmatched junction nucleotides: 3. CDR3 sequence: CSAPGQGYNEQFF. CDR3 bases: TGCAGTGCCCCGGGACAGGGGTACAATGAGCAGTTCTTC.

The chain couples TRBV7-7 to TRBJ2-1, with TRBD2 matching 10 bases. Germline CDR1 is SSHAT and CDR2 is FNYEAQ (reference sequence). The V segment lost 5 bases and the J segment 0 bases; nucleotides outside the gene matches: 7. CDR3 length: 17 amino acids. In DNA form, the CDR3 reads TGTGCCAGCAGCCCTCAACCTAGCGGGAGCTCCTACAATGAGCAGTTCTTC. Encoded protein: CASSPQPSGSSYNEQFF.

This clonotype was seen just once. J is TRBJ2-1 and V is TRBV6-5; D not certain. Germline V lookup: CDR1 MNHEY, CDR2 SVGAGI. Trimming pared 4 bases from V and 9 bases from J, leaving 16 bases between. The CDR3 covers 14 residues. The CDR3 sequence is CASSLRHSVSEQFF. The DNA of the CDR3 is TGTGCCAGCAGTTTAAGGCATAGTGTTAGTGAGCAGTTCTTC.